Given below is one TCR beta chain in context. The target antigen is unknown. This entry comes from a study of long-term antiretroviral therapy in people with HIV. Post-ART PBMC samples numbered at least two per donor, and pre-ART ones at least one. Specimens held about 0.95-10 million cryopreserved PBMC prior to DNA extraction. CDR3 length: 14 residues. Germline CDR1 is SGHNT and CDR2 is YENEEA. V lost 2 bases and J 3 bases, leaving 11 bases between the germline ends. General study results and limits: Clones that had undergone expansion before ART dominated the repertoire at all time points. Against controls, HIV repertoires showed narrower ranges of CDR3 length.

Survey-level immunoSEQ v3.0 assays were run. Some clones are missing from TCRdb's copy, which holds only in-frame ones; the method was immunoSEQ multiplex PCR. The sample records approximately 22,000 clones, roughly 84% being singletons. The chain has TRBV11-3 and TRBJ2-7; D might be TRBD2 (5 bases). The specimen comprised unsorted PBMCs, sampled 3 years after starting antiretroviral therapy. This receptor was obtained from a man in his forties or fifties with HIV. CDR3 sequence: CASSLSGFFYEQYF. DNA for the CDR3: TGTGCCAGCAGCTTATCGGGATTTTTCTACGAGCAGTACTTC.